This record concerns one T cell receptor (beta chain) sequence. Its antigen is currently not known. No base-level quality is on record; no much larger clone is a single base apart. The data derive from a study of blood T cells in healthy people across ages (dated by TCRdb to the mid-2010s). Regarding the complete study: In model experiments, template switching captured roughly one uniquely barcoded TCR beta cDNA molecule for every two T cells. The donors were divided into four age groups: young (average around 15 years), middle-aged (roughly 40), aged (about 61) and long-lived (roughly 88). Donors of different ages were randomly distributed across sequencing lanes to avoid experimental bias. To track age-related changes in TCR beta repertoire diversity, the study relied on deep sequencing normalized with unique cDNA molecular identifiers. Using the same blood draw, the study looked at two additional independent replicas of 1 million unique cDNA reads for two donors, one aged 18 to 30 and the other aged 80 or older. The research as a whole found: Observed TCR beta diversity per million T cells fell roughly linearly with age, and a significant reduction was already apparent by age about 36. Donor CMV infection status was unknown, potentially confounding age-related changes in expanded clonotypes. Compared with the aged group, more naive CD4+ T cells, fewer expanded clones and increased TCR diversity were shown by the long-lived group, suggesting age selection. Total diversity estimates from one million sequenced T cells were considered lower bounds and underestimates. Observed TCR beta diversity correlated strongly with the percentage of naive T cells measured by flow cytometry. Bulk unsorted PBMC profiling prevented conclusive comparison of naive and antigen-experienced compartments.

Receptor libraries were prepared by 5' RACE. These reads were obtained on an Illumina HiSeq 2500. A second PCR of about 6 to 11 cycles was performed with a sample-barcoded 5' primer and a J-beta primer mix. Each TCR beta cDNA molecule received a unique molecular identifier from a template-switch 5' adaptor carrying 12 random nucleotides. At least 2.5 million CDR3-containing paired-end reads were obtained from each sample. All of the RNA was converted into first-strand cDNA using the Mint cDNA synthesis kit, with a TRBC-specific oligonucleotide serving as the primer. After uracil-DNA glycosylase treatment, a first 18-cycle PCR used universal primers M1SS and BC2_uni_R on all cDNA. On the study's bioinformatics: For normalization, 1 million high-quality reads, each with a distinct molecular identifier, were randomly selected from each sample. Reads sharing molecular identifiers were discarded rather than binned into consensus sequences. MiTCR, run with a Q25 quality threshold and the strictest error-elimination algorithm, handled CDR3 identification, clonotype clustering and error correction. Lower-bound total TCR beta diversity was estimated with a nonparametric unseen species model using Euler transformation. The public sequencing data were trimmed at Q25 with fastp and processed into clonotypes with MiXCR by TCRdb, which kept only in-frame beta chains. Entries that share a CDR3 protein sequence are merged under the most common genes and DNA. Here the V and J calls rest on TCRdb's processing, not on the authors' analysis. This sample comprises about 1,600,000 distinct CDR3 sequences, about 43% of them detected only once. The leading ten clones occupy 7.9% of the sample.

There are 15 amino acids in the CDR3, from cysteine to phenylalanine inclusive. The CDR3 DNA has 45 bases and is translated from base 1. V loses 0 bases, J loses 11 bases, and the germline ends lie 18 bases apart. CDR1 SGHAT and CDR2 FQNNGV are derived from the germline V gene. The donors were about 40 Caucasian individuals from Russia, aged 6 to 90 years, who were systemically healthy. Each donor gave around 9.9 milliliters of peripheral blood, collected into EDTA-treated Vacutainer tubes. Ficoll-Paque density-gradient centrifugation was used to isolate PBMCs, with at least 6.5 million per sample. Total RNA, at least 6 micrograms per sample, was extracted from PBMCs with Trizol reagent. Naive CD45RAhigh/CD27high T cell percentages were measured by flow cytometry on a PBMC aliquot from every donor.

This receptor was identified in a woman between 18 and 30 years old in good health. Sequenced material: blood. This chain joins TRBV11-2 to TRBJ2-3; D gene: possibly TRBD1, on 5 matching bases. The CDR3 sequence is CASSLDRKQVEMQYF. The sequenced DNA is TGTGCCAGCAGCTTAGATCGGAAACAGGTCGAGATGCAGTATTTT.